This T cell receptor (beta chain) originates from a study of cytomegalovirus exposure and HLA in healthy donors. Germline V gene lookup returns CDR1 SEHNR and CDR2 FQNEAQ (reference sequence). Trimming removed 3 bases at V and 8 bases at J, with 13 bases between. The CDR3 length is 13 residues. Study-wide points: Among TCR beta chains, those listed as cytomegalovirus-associated numbered approximately 150.

Data came from immunoSEQ multiplex PCR; TCRdb stores just in-frame clones and leaves some out. The sample has about 180,000 clones; 85% are singletons. Comments on this clone: The antigen is not known.

The donors belonged to the roughly 110-subject validation cohort, separate from the approximately 670-subject first cohort. V and J are TRBV7-9 and TRBJ2-5; D is undetermined. What was sequenced was PBMCs. This clonotype originated in a young man in good health and CMV-seropositive. Here the CDR3 DNA reads TGTGCCAGCAGCTTTGACCAAAGAGGTACCCAGTACTTC. This encodes CASSFDQRGTQYF.